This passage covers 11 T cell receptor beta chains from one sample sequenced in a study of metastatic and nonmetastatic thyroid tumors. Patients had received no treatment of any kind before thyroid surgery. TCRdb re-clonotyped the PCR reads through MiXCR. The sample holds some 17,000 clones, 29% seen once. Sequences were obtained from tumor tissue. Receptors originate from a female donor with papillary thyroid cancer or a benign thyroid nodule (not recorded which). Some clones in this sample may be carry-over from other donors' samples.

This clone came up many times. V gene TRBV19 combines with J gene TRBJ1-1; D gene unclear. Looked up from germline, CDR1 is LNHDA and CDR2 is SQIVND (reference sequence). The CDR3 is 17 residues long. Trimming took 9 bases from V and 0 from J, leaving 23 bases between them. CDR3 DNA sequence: TGTGCCAGGAAGCGGGCGGCTGCTAAATGGATGAACACTGAAGCTTTCTTT. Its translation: CARKRAAAKWMNTEAFF.

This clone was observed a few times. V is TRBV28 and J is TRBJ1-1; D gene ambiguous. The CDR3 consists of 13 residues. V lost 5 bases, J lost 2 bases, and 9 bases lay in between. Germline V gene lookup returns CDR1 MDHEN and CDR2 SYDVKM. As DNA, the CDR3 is TGTGCCAGCAGTACGACAAGCAACACTGAAGCTTTCTTT. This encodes CASSTTSNTEAFF.

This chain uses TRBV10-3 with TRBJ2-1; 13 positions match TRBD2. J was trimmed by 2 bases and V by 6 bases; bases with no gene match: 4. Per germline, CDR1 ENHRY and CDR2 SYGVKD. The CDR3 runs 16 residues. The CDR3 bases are TGTGCCATCAGAACACTAGCGGGGGGGCCCTACAATGAGCAGTTCTTC. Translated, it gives CAIRTLAGGPYNEQFF.

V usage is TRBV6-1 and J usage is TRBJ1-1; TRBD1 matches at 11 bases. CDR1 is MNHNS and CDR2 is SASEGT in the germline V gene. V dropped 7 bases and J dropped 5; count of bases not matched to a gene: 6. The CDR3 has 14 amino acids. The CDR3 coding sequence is TGTGCCAGCATCGGGACAGGGGGTCGGACTGAAGCTTTCTTT. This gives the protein CASIGTGGRTEAFF.

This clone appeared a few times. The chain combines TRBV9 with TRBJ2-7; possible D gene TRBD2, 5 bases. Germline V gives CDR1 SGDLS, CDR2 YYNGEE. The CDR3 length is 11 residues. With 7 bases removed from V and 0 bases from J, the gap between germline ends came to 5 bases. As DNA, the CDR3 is TGTGCCAGCGGGAGCTCCTACGAGCAGTACTTC. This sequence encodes CASGSSYEQYF.

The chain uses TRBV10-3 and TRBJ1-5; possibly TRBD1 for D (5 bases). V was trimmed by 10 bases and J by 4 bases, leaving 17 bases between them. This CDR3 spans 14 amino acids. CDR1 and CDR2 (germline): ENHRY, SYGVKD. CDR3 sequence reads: CATRVGLGNQPQHF. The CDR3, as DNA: TGTGCCACCAGGGTGGGGTTAGGAAATCAGCCCCAGCATTTT.

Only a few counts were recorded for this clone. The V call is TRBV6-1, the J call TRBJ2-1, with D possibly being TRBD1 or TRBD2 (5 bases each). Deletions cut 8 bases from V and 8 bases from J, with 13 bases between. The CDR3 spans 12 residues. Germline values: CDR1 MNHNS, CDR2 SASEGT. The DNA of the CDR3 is TGTGCCAGCCTTTTCAGGGACCATGAGCAGTTCTTC. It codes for CASLFRDHEQFF.

CDR3 sequence: CATSDFGAGKVGRQFF. The CDR3 nucleotides are TGTGCCACCAGTGATTTTGGCGCAGGCAAGGTCGGCAGGCAGTTCTTC. The gene calls are TRBV24-1 and TRBJ2-1; D remains ambiguous. From germline, CDR1 is KGHDR and CDR2 SFDVKD. The CDR3 is 16 residues long. Between the trimmed V and J ends, which lost 1 base and 12 bases, there was a span of 21 bases.

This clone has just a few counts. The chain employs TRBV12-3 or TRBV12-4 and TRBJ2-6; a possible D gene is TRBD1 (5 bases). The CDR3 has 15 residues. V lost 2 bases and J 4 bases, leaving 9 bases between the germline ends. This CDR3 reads CASSLRQGGANVLTF. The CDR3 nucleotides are TGTGCCAGCAGTTTACGCCAGGGAGGGGCCAACGTCCTGACTTTC.

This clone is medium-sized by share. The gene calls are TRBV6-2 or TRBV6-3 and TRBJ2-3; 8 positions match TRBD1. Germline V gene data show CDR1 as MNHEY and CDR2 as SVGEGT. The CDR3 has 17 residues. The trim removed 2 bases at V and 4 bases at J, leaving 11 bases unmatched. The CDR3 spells CASSYPLGQGGSDTQYF. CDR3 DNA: TGTGCCAGCAGTTACCCTTTAGGACAGGGAGGTTCAGATACGCAGTATTTT.

CDR3 bases: TGTGCCAGCAATCTGTGGGGGAGAGAGCAGTACTTC. Translating gives CASNLWGREQYF. V is TRBV6-1 and J is TRBJ2-7; D is tentatively TRBD1 or TRBD2 (5 bases each). Trimming cost V 7 bases and J 7 bases, with 14 bases left between them. The germline V gene encodes CDR1 MNHNS and CDR2 SASEGT. The CDR3 totals 12 residues.